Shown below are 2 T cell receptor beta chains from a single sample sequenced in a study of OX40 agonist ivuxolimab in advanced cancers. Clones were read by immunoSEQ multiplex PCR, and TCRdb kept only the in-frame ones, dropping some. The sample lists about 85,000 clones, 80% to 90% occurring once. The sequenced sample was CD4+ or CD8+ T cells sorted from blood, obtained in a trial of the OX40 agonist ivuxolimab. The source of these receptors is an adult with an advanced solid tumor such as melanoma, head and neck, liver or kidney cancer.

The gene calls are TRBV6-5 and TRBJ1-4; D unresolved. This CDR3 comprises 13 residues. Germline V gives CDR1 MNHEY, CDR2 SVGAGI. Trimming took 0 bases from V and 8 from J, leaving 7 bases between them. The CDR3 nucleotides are TGTGCCAGCAGTTACTCGTACACCGAAAAACTGTTTTTT. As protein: CASSYSYTEKLFF.

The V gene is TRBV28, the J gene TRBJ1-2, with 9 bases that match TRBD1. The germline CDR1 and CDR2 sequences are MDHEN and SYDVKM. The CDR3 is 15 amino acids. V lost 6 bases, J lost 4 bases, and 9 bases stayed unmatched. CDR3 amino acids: CASRARTGASYGYTF. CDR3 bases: TGTGCCAGCAGGGCCAGGACAGGGGCTAGCTATGGCTACACCTTC.